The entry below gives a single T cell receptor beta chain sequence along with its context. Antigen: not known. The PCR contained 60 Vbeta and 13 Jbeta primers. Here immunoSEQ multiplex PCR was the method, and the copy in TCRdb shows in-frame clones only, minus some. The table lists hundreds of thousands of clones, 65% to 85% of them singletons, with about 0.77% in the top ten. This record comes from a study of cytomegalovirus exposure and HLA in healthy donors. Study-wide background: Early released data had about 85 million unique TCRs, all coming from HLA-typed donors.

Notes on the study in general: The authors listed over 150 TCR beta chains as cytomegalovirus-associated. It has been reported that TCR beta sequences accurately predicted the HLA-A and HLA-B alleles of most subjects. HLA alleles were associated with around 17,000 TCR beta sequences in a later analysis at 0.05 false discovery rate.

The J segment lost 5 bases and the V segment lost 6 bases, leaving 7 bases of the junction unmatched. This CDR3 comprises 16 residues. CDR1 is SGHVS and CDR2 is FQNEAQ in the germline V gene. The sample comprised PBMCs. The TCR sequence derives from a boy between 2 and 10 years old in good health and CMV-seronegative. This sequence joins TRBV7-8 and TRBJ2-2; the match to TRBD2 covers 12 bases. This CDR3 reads CASSRGLAGGTGELFF. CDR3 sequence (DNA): TGTGCCAGCAGTCGCGGGCTAGCGGGAGGGACCGGGGAGCTGTTTTTT.